This entry lists 24 T cell receptor beta chains sequenced from one sample in a study of graft-versus-host responses after intestinal transplantation. Sequencing used immunoSEQ multiplex PCR; TCRdb keeps in-frame clones, though not all of them. This sample carries 13,000 to 15,000 clones, 70% to 85% of them seen once, and the ten largest clones take roughly 7.2%. Lamina propria and intraepithelial lymphocytes were released by processing graft tissue. Here the sequenced sample was ileum tissue, taken 16 days after intestinal transplant. The receptor source for this set is a human patient who received an intestinal transplant, so some T cells may come from the graft donor.

This chain links TRBV6-6 with TRBJ1-2; D is ambiguous. The CDR3 covers 11 residues. Per germline, CDR1 MNHNY and CDR2 SVGAGI (reference sequence). The ends were cut back, 5 bases at V and 8 bases at J, with 9 bases in the middle. Here the CDR3 DNA reads TGTGCCAGCAGTCTTACAGAGGGCTACACCTTC. Residues: CASSLTEGYTF.

V usage is TRBV6-1 and J usage is TRBJ1-2; D remains ambiguous. Trimming removed 7 bases at V and 3 bases at J, with 9 bases between. CDR1 is MNHNS and CDR2 is SASEGT in the germline V gene. The CDR3 is made up of 12 amino acids. This CDR3 reads CASNANDYGYTF. In nucleotides, the CDR3 is TGTGCCAGCAACGCGAACGACTATGGCTACACCTTC.

The V gene is TRBV11-2, the J gene TRBJ1-2, with 7 bases that match TRBD1. This CDR3 has 13 amino acids. V lost 3 bases to trimming and J lost 3 bases; unmatched junction nucleotides: 1. The germline V gene has CDR1 SGHAT and CDR2 FQNNGV. DNA for the CDR3: TGTGCCAGCAGCTTTACAGGGGACTATGGCTACACCTTC. Encoded protein: CASSFTGDYGYTF.

V and J are TRBV9 and TRBJ2-4; TRBD2 matches 7 bases. Germline loops: CDR1 SGDLS, CDR2 YYNGEE. Trimming at V came to 0 bases and at J to 2 bases, leaving 8 bases not matched to a gene. This CDR3 spans 17 amino acids. The CDR3 DNA follows: TGTGCCAGCAGCGTAGATGGCGGCGGGGGTCCCAAAAACATTCAGTACTTC. It yields the protein CASSVDGGGGPKNIQYF.

The rearrangement joins TRBV13 to TRBJ2-3; D not resolved. Germline CDR1 and CDR2: PRHDT and FYEKMQ (reference sequence). CDR3 length: 13 residues. V lost 0 bases and J lost 6, with 7 bases in between. The CDR3 sequence is CASSLGLFDTQYF. The CDR3 region has the DNA TGTGCCAGCAGCTTAGGACTATTTGATACGCAGTATTTT.

The chain uses TRBV29-1 and TRBJ1-4, with 9 bases lining up with TRBD1. The CDR3 has 12 amino acids. With 4 bases clipped from V and 8 bases from J, the junction kept 2 bases outside the gene matches. In germline, CDR1 is SQVTM, CDR2 ANQGSEA. As DNA, the CDR3 is TGCAGCGTTGCAGACAGGGGGGAAAAACTGTTTTTT. Its protein is CSVADRGEKLFF.

This clone was seen a handful of times. This chain joins TRBV5-5 and TRBJ1-1; 9 bases map to TRBD1. CDR3 size: 16 residues. Unmatched junction bases numbered 14, after V lost 4 bases and J lost 7 bases. The germline V gene has CDR1 SGHKS and CDR2 YYEKEE (reference sequence). CDR3 DNA: TGTGCCAGCAGCCCCTACCCGACAGGGGGAAGCTATGAAGCTTTCTTT. It translates to CASSPYPTGGSYEAFF.

V is TRBV10-2 and J is TRBJ2-3, with 7 bases matching TRBD2. Germline CDR1 WSHSY, CDR2 SAAADI. CDR3 length equals 14 residues. Trimming at V came to 1 base and at J to 3 bases, leaving 1 base not matched to a gene. In nucleotides, the CDR3 is TGCGCCAGCAGTGAGTGGGGAGGGACAGATACGCAGTATTTT. It codes for CASSEWGGTDTQYF.

With respect to this clone: One end of the junction is discordant with germline, which a read error may explain. DNA of the CDR3: TGTGCCAGTAGTGGGCGGCTAGCGGCATTACAAGAGACCCAGTACTTC. This sequence encodes CASSGRLAALQETQYF. This chain joins TRBV25-1 and TRBJ2-5; 7 nucleotides align to TRBD2. Germline CDR1 is MGHDK and CDR2 is SYGVNS. The CDR3 runs 16 residues.

The rearrangement links TRBV9 to TRBJ1-3, with a possible D match to TRBD1 (5 bases). This CDR3 is built from 13 residues. CDR1 and CDR2 (germline): SGDLS, YYNGEE. Trimming cost V 3 bases and J 4 bases, with 8 bases left between them. CDR3 residues: CASSGTNGNTIYF. CDR3 bases: TGTGCCAGCAGCGGGACAAACGGAAACACCATATATTTT. Supplemented by reference TRBV9 and TRBJ1-3, the full variable domain reads DSGVTQTPKHLITATGQRVTLRCSPRSGDLSVYWYQQSLDQGLQFLIQYYNGEERAKGNILERFSAQQFPDLHSELNLSSLELGDSALYFCASSGTNGNTIYFGEGSWLTVV.

The gene calls are TRBV30 and TRBJ2-7, with 10 nucleotides matching TRBD2. Per germline, CDR1 GTSNPN and CDR2 SVGIG (reference sequence). J was trimmed by 5 bases and V by 2 bases; bases with no gene match: 3. The CDR3 extends over 13 amino acids. The CDR3 region is CAWSSGTSDEQYF. In nucleotides, the CDR3 is TGTGCCTGGAGTTCCGGGACTAGCGACGAGCAGTACTTC.

The rearrangement joins TRBV4-1 to TRBJ2-1; the D gene is possibly TRBD1 (6 bases). The CDR3 totals 14 residues. Between the trimmed V and J ends, which lost 1 base and 6 bases, there was a span of 10 bases. The V gene's germline CDR1 is MGHRA and CDR2 YSYEKL. The CDR3 DNA is TGCGCCAGCAGCCAAGGTGTACAGGGCAATGAGCAGTTCTTC. Translating gives CASSQGVQGNEQFF.

The chain combines TRBV7-9 with TRBJ1-1; 7 nucleotides align to TRBD1. Trimming cost V 5 bases and J 3 bases; bases outside gene matches: 0. The germline gives CDR1 SEHNR, CDR2 FQNEAQ (reference sequence). The CDR3 loop spans 12 amino acids. The CDR3 sequence is CASSDRDTEAFF. The CDR3 coding sequence is TGTGCCAGCAGCGACAGGGACACTGAAGCTTTCTTT.

There are a few counts of this clone. The chain combines TRBV28 with TRBJ2-7; maybe TRBD1 (6 bases). CDR3 size: 14 residues. Trimming removed 6 bases at V and 2 bases at J, with 14 bases between. Germline CDR1 MDHEN, CDR2 SYDVKM. The chain's CDR3 is CASSPTGSTYEQYF. CDR3 nucleotide sequence: TGTGCCAGCAGCCCCACAGGGAGCACCTACGAGCAGTACTTC. The whole variable domain, remainder taken from reference TRBV28 and TRBJ2-7, is DVKVTQSSRYLVKRTGEKVFLECVQDMDHENMFWYRQDPGLGLRLIYFSYDVKMKEKGDIPEGYSVSREKKERFSLILESASTNQTSMYLCASSPTGSTYEQYFGPGTRLTVT.

The J gene is TRBJ1-2, the V gene TRBV10-3; D may be TRBD1 (5 bases). Germline-derived CDR1 and CDR2 are ENHRY and SYGVKD. The CDR3 loop spans 15 amino acids. The V gene lost 0 bases and the J gene lost 2 bases, with 10 bases spanning the gap. The CDR3 DNA reads as TGTGCCATCAGTGAGTCGGGACTTTTAAACTATGGCTACACCTTC. Translating gives CAISESGLLNYGYTF.

This clone was seen just once. V gene TRBV25-1 combines with J gene TRBJ1-3; D may be TRBD1 (5 bases). The CDR3 has 14 residues. Germline loops: CDR1 MGHDK, CDR2 SYGVNS. The V end lost 4 bases, the J end lost 2 bases, and 9 bases lay between the germline ends. For the CDR3, the DNA is TGTGCCAGCAGTGGCACAGGTGCTGGAAACACCATATATTTT. Translated, it gives CASSGTGAGNTIYF.

This clone was counted a single time. The chain recombines TRBV7-2 with TRBJ2-3; D is perhaps TRBD2 (5 bases). V was shortened by 0 bases and J by 3 bases, with 10 bases between the two germline ends. Germline V gene sequence: CDR1 SGHTA, CDR2 FQGNSA. The CDR3 length is 15 residues. The DNA of the CDR3 is TGTGCCAGCAGCTTAGCGCTCGGGGTGACAGATACGCAGTATTTT. It translates to CASSLALGVTDTQYF.

The chain recombines TRBV5-6 with TRBJ2-7; D is undetermined. Germline CDR1 is SGHDT and CDR2 is YYEEEE. V was trimmed by 1 base and J by 0 bases, leaving 5 bases between them. CDR3 size: 13 residues. CDR3 sequence: CASSLYSSYEQYF. The DNA of the CDR3 is TGTGCCAGCAGCTTGTACAGCTCCTACGAGCAGTACTTC.

V gene TRBV5-1 combines with J gene TRBJ1-1; D is possibly TRBD1 (5 bases). The CDR3 runs to 14 residues. Looked up from germline, CDR1 is SGHRS and CDR2 is YFSETQ. V shed 4 bases and J shed 0 bases, with 10 bases lying between them. The CDR3 region has the DNA TGCGCCAGCAGCCAGGGACTGATGAACACTGAAGCTTTCTTT. This sequence encodes CASSQGLMNTEAFF.

This chain connects TRBV2 to TRBJ1-4, with 8 bases matching TRBD1. This CDR3 spans 14 amino acids. Germline V CDR1 and CDR2: SNHLY, FYNNEI. The V and J ends lost 4 bases and 5 bases, in that order; junction bases with no gene match: 3. This CDR3 is CASSVGQENEKLFF. CDR3 bases: TGTGCCAGCAGTGTGGGACAGGAAAATGAAAAACTGTTTTTT.

This rearrangement joins TRBV18 to TRBJ2-5; TRBD2 aligns across 9 bases. CDR1 KGHSH and CDR2 LQKENI come from the germline V gene. Germline trimming cut 3 bases from V and 5 bases from J; bases unmatched to any gene: 7. This CDR3 comprises 15 residues. The CDR3 DNA sequence: TGTGCCAGCTCACCGCCGCGGACTAGCGCGGAGACCCAGTACTTC. It specifies CASSPPRTSAETQYF.

The chain couples TRBV6-1 to TRBJ2-1, with 11 bases fitting TRBD2. CDR1 MNHNS and CDR2 SASEGT come from the germline V gene. J gave up 6 bases and V 2 bases, and 15 bases lay outside the gene matches. This CDR3 has 19 amino acids. The CDR3, as DNA: TGTGCCAGCAGTGAACGAGTAGCGGGAGGGCGAAAGGTGGGCAATGAGCAGTTCTTC. It specifies CASSERVAGGRKVGNEQFF.

This clone was detected a few times. The V call is TRBV11-2, the J call TRBJ2-7; possibly TRBD2 for D (6 bases). CDR3 length: 13 amino acids. V was shortened by 3 bases and J by 4 bases, with 10 bases between the two germline ends. CDR1 SGHAT and CDR2 FQNNGV come from the germline V gene. This CDR3 reads CASSFGGGYEQYF. The CDR3 coding sequence is TGTGCCAGCAGCTTCGGGGGTGGATACGAGCAGTACTTC.

The V gene is TRBV4-1, the J gene TRBJ2-3; TRBD2 matches at 10 bases. In germline, CDR1 is MGHRA, CDR2 YSYEKL. The length of the CDR3 is 16 residues. J was trimmed by 3 bases and V by 4 bases; bases with no gene match: 7. In DNA form, the CDR3 reads TGCGCCAGCAGCCCTCCCCTAGCGGGGGTGACAGATACGCAGTATTTT. Translated: CASSPPLAGVTDTQYF.